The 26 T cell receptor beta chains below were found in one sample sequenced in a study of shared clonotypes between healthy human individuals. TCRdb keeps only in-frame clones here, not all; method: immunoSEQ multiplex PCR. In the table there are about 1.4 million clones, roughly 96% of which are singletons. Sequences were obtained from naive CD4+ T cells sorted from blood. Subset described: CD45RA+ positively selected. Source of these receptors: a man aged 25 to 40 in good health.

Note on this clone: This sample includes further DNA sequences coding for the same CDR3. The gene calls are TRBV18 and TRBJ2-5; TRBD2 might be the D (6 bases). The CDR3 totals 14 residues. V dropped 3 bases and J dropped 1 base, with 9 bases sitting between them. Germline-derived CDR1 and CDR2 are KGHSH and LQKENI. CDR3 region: CASSPRESQETQYF. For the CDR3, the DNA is TGTGCCAGCTCACCTCGGGAGTCCCAAGAGACCCAGTACTTC. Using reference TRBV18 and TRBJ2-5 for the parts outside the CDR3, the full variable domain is NAGVMQNPRHLVRRRGQEARLRCSPMKGHSHVYWYRQLPEEGLKFMVYLQKENIIDESGMPKERFSAEFPKEGPSILRIQQVVRGDSAAYFCASSPRESQETQYFGPGTRLLVL.

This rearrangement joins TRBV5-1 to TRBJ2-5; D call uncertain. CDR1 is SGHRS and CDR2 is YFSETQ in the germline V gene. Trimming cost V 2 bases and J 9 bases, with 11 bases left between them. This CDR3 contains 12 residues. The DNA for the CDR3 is TGCGCCAGCAGCTTACCCGGACCGGCCCAGTACTTC. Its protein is CASSLPGPAQYF.

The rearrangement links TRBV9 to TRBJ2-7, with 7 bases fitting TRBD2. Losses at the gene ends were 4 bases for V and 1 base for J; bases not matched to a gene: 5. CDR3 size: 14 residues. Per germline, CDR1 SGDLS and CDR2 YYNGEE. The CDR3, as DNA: TGTGCCAGCAGCACCAGCGGGGATTCCTACGAGCAGTACTTC. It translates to CASSTSGDSYEQYF.

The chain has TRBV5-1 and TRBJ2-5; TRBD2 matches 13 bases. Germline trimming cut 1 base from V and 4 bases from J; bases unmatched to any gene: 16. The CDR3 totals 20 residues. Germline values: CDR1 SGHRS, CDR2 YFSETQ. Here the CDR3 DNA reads TGCGCCAGCAGCTTGCCCCCGTGGACTAGCGGGAGTGAGTTCGGAGAGACCCAGTACTTC. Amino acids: CASSLPPWTSGSEFGETQYF.

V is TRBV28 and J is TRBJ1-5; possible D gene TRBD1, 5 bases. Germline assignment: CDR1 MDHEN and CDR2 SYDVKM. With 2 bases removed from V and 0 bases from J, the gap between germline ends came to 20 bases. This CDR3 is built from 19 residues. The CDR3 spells CASSLAGRSVGYSNQPQHF. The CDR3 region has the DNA TGTGCCAGCAGTTTAGCGGGACGGAGTGTAGGGTATAGCAATCAGCCCCAGCATTTT.

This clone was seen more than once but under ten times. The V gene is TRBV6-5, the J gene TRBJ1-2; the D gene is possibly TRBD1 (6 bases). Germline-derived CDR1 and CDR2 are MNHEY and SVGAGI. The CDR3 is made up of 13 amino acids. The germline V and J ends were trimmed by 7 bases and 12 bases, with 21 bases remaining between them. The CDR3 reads CASMSRGLSGHTF. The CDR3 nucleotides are TGTGCCAGCATGAGCCGGGGGCTCTCGGGACACACCTTC.

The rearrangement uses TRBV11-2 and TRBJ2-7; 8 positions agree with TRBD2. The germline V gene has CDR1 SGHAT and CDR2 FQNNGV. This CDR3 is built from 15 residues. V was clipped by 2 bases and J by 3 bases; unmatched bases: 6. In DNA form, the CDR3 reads TGTGCCAGCAGCTTATGGTCAGCGGGAGTCTACGAGCAGTACTTC. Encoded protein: CASSLWSAGVYEQYF.

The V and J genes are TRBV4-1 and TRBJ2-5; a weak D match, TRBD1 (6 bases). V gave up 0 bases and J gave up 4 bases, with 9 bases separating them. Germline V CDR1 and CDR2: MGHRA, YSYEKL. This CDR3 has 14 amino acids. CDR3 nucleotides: TGCGCCAGCAGCCAAGATTTACAGGGAGAGACCCAGTACTTC. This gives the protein CASSQDLQGETQYF.

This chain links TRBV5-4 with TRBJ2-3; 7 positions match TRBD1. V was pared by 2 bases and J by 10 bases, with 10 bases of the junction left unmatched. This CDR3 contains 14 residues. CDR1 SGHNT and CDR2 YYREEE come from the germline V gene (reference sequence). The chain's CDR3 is CASSFDRVGFAQYF. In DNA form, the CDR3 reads TGTGCCAGCAGCTTTGACAGGGTGGGGTTTGCGCAGTATTTT.

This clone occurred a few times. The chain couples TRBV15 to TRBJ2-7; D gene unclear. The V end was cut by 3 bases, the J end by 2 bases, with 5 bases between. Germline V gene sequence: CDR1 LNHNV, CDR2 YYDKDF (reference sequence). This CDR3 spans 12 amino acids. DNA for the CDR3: TGTGCCACCAGCAGCAGCGCCTACGAGCAGTACTTC. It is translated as CATSSSAYEQYF.

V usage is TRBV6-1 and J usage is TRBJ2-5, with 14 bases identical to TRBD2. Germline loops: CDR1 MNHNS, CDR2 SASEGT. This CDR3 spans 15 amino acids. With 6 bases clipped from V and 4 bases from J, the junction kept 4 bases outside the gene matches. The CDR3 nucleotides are TGTGCCAGCAGGCGGGGACTAGCGGGAGTAGAGACCCAGTACTTC. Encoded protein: CASRRGLAGVETQYF.

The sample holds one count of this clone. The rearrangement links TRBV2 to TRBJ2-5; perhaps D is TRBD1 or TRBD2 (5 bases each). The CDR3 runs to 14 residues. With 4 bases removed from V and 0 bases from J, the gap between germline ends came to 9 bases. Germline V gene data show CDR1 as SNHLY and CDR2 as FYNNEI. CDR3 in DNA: TGTGCCAGCAGTGGAGGGGTTTACCAAGAGACCCAGTACTTC. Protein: CASSGGVYQETQYF.

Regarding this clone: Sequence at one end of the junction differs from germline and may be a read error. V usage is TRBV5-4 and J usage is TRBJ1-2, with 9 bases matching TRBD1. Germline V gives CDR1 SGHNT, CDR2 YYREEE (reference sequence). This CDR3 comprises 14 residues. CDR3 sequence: CASSYARDRVLWSF. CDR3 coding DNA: TGTGCCAGCAGCTACGCTCGGGACAGGGTTCTTTGGAGCTTC. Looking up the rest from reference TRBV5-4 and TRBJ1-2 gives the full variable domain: ETGVTQSPTHLIKTRGQQVTLRCSSQSGHNTVSWYQQALGQGPQFIFQYYREEENGRGNFPPRFSGLQFPNYSSELNVNALELDDSALYLCASSYARDRVLWSFGSGTRLTVV.

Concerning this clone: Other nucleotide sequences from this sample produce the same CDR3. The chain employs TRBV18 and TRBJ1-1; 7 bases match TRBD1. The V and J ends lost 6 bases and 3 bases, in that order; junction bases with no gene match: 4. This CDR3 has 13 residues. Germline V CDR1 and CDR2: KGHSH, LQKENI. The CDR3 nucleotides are TGTGCCAGCTCGCAGGGGGGCGACACTGAAGCTTTCTTT. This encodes CASSQGGDTEAFF.

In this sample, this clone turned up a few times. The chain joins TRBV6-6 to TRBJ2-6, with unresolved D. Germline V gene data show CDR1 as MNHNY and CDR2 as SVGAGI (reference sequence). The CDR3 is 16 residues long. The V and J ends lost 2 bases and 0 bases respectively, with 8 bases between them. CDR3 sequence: CASSYAGRSGANVLTF. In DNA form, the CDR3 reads TGTGCCAGCAGTTACGCAGGCCGCTCTGGGGCCAACGTCCTGACTTTC.

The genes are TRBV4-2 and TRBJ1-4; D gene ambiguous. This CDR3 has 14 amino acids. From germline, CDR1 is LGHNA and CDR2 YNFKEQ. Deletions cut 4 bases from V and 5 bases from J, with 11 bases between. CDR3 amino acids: CASSPKAVNEKLFF. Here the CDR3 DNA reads TGTGCCAGCAGCCCGAAGGCAGTAAATGAAAAACTGTTTTTT.

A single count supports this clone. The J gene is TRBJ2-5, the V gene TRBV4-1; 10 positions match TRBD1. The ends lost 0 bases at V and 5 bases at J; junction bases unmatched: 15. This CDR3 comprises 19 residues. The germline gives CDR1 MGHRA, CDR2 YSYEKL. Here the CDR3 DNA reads TGCGCCAGCAGCCAAGATATTGAAAGGGGACAGGGGAATTTGGAGACCCAGTACTTC. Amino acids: CASSQDIERGQGNLETQYF.

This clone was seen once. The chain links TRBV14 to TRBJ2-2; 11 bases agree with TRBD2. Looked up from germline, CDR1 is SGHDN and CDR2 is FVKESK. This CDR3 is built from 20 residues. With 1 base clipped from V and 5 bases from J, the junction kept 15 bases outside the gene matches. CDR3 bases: TGTGCCAGCAGCCAAGGACAATGGGCTAGCGGGAGGATTGGTACCGGGGAGCTGTTTTTT. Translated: CASSQGQWASGRIGTGELFF.

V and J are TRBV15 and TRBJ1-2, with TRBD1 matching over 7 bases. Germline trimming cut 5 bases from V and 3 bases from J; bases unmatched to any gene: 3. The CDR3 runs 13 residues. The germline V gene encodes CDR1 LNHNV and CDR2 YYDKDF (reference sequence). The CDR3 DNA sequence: TGTGCCACCAGCGGGGGACAGCACTATGGCTACACCTTC. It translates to CATSGGQHYGYTF.

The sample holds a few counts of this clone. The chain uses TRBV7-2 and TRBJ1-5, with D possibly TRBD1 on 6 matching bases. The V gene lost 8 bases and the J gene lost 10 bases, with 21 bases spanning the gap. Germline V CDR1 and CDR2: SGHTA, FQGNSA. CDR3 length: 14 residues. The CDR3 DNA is TGTGCCAGCTCGACAGCGGGACACCCGAATCCCCAGCATTTT. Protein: CASSTAGHPNPQHF.

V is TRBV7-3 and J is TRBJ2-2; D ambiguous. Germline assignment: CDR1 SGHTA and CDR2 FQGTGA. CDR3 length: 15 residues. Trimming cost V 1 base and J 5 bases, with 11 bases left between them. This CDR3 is CASSLKRVGTGELFF. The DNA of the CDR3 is TGTGCCAGCAGCTTAAAACGGGTGGGGACCGGGGAGCTGTTTTTT.

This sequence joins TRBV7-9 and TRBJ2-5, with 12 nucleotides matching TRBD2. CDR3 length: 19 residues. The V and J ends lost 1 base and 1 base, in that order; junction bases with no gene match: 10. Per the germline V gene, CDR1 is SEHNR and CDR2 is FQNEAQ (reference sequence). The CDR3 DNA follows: TGTGCCAGCAGCTTAGTTGTGACTAGCGGGAGAGGGAGCCAAGAGACCCAGTACTTC. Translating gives CASSLVVTSGRGSQETQYF. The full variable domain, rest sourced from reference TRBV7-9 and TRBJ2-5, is DTGVSQNPRHKITKRGQNVTFRCDPISEHNRLYWYRQTLGQGPEFLTYFQNEAQLEKSRLLSDRFSAERPKGSFSTLEIQRTEQGDSAMYLCASSLVVTSGRGSQETQYFGPGTRLLVL.

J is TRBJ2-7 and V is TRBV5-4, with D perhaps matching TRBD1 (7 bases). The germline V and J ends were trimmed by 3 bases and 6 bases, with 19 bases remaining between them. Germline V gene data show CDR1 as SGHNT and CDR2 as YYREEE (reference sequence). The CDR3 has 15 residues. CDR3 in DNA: TGTGCCAGCAGCTATCCCGGGCTCCAGGGGGGCGAGCAGTACTTC. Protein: CASSYPGLQGGEQYF.

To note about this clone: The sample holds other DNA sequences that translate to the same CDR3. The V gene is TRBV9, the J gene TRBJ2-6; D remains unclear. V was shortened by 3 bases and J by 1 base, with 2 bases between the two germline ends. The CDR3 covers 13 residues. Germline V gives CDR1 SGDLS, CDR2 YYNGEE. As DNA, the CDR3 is TGTGCCAGCAGCGCGTCTGGGGCCAACGTCCTGACTTTC. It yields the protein CASSASGANVLTF.

Here the CDR3 reads CSVRLAVNEQFF. CDR3 DNA sequence: TGCAGCGTACGACTAGCAGTAAATGAGCAGTTCTTC. The chain employs TRBV29-1 and TRBJ2-1; 7 bases are a match to TRBD2. CDR1 SQVTM and CDR2 ANQGSEA come from the germline V gene. V gave up 6 bases and J gave up 7 bases; unmatched junction bases: 6. This CDR3 has 12 amino acids.

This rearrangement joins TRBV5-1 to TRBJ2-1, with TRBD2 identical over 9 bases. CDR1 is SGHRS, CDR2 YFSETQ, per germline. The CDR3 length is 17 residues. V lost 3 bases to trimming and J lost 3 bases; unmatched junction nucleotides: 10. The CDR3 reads CASSSPTTSGGYNEQFF. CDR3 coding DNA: TGCGCCAGCAGCTCCCCGACGACTAGCGGAGGCTACAATGAGCAGTTCTTC.